This entry is about one TCR beta chain. Its antigen is currently unknown. The CDR3 consists of 16 residues. CDR1 is LNHNV and CDR2 is YYDKDF in the germline V gene (reference sequence). V lost 0 bases to trimming and J lost 2 bases, with 14 bases between them. This record comes from a study of T cell responses to AZD1222 COVID-19 vaccine. Study-wide results and caveats: The study sampled repertoires only after the peak T cell response. Regions left unmutated in variants are reportedly the target of nearly half of spike-specific TCRs.

Using immunoSEQ multiplex PCR, the repertoire was profiled, and TCRdb retains in-frame clones only, with some absent. The sample comprises about 180,000 clones, approximately 90% of which are singletons, and about 1.4% rests with the top ten. This specimen was peripheral blood, taken on day 0 of AZD1222 vaccination. This TCR derives from an adult in good health. The chain is built from TRBV15 and TRBJ2-7; D perhaps matches TRBD1 (6 bases). The CDR3 region has the DNA TGTGCCACCAGCAGAGATCTGGCAGGGGCGACCTACGAGCAGTACTTC. Encoded protein: CATSRDLAGATYEQYF.